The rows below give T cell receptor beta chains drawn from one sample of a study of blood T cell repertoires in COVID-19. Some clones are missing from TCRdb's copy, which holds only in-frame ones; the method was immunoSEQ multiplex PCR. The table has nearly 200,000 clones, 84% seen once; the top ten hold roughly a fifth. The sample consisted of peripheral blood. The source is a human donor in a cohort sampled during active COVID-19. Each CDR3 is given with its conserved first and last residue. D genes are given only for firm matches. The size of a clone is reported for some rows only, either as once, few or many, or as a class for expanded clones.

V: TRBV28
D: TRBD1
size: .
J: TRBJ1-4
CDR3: CASSRQGVREKLFF
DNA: TGTGCCAGCAGTCGCCAGGGGGTACGGGAAAAACTGTTTTTT

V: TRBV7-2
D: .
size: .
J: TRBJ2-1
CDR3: CASSPYPGHPGNEQFF
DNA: TGTGCCAGCAGCCCGTACCCGGGACACCCAGGGAATGAGCAGTTCTTC

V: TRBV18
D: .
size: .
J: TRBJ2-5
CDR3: CASSPGAGLETQYF
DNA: TGTGCCAGCTCACCAGGGGCAGGTTTAGAGACCCAGTACTTC

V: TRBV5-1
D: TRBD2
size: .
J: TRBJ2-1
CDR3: CASSIAGGSYNEQFF
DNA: TGCGCCAGCAGCATAGCGGGGGGGAGCTACAATGAGCAGTTCTTC

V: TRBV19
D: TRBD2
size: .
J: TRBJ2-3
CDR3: CASSTGGSRLYTDTQYF
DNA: TGTGCCAGTAGTACGGGCGGGAGCCGACTTTACACAGATACGCAGTATTTT

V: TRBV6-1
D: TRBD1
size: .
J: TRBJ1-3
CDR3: CASSVSTGGSGNTIYF
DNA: TGTGCCAGCAGTGTGTCGACAGGGGGCTCGGGAAACACCATATATTTT

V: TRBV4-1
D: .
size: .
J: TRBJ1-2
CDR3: CASSQGPPGSNYGYTF
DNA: TGCGCCAGCAGCCAAGGTCCCCCAGGGTCTAACTATGGCTACACCTTC

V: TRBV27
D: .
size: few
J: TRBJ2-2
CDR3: CASSALASGELFF
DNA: TGTGCCAGCAGTGCCCTGGCATCCGGGGAGCTGTTTTTT

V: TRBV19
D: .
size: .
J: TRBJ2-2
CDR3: CASSIFGGTGELFF
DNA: TGTGCCAGTAGTATATTCGGAGGAACCGGGGAGCTGTTTTTT

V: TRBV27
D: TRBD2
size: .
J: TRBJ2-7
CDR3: CASRRSSGRAYEQYF
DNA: TGTGCCAGCAGGCGCTCTAGCGGGAGGGCCTACGAGCAGTACTTC

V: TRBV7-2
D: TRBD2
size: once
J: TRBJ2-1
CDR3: CASSLASGRRYNEQFF
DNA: TGTGCCAGCAGCTTAGCTAGCGGGAGGCGGTACAATGAGCAGTTCTTC

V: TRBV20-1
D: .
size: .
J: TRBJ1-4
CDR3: CSASPGANEKLFF
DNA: TGCAGTGCTAGTCCGGGTGCTAATGAAAAACTGTTTTTT

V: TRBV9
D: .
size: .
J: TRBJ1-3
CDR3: CASSAQGFLGNTIYF
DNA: TGTGCCAGCAGCGCCCAGGGCTTCCTTGGAAACACCATATATTTT

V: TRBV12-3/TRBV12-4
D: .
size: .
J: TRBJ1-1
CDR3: CASSFERRTEAFF
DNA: TGTGCCAGCAGCTTCGAACGGAGGACTGAAGCTTTCTTT

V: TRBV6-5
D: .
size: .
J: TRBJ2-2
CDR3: CASSRAGELFF
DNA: TGTGCCAGCAGTCGGGCCGGGGAGCTGTTTTTT

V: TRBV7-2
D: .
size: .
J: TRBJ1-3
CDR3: CASSPLARVGNTIYF
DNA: TGTGCCAGCAGCCCCCTGGCCAGGGTGGGAAACACCATATATTTT

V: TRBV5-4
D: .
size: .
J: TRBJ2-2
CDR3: CASSLGAPQTGELFF
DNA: TGTGCCAGCAGCTTGGGGGCCCCCCAGACCGGGGAGCTGTTTTTT

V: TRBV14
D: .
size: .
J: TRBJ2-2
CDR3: CASSQARATGELFF
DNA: TGTGCCAGCAGCCAAGCCAGGGCCACCGGGGAGCTGTTTTTT

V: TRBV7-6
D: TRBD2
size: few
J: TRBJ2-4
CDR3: CASSPQRGTSGSSYIQYF
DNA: TGTGCCAGCAGTCCCCAGAGAGGGACTAGCGGGAGTTCGTACATTCAGTACTTC

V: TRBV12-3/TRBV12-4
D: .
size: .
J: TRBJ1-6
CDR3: CASSLRGSPLHF
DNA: TGTGCCAGCAGTCTCAGGGGCTCACCCCTCCACTTT

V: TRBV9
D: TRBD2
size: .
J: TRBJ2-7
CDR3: CASSAGTSGYEQYF
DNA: TGTGCCAGCAGCGCCGGGACTAGCGGTTACGAGCAGTACTTC

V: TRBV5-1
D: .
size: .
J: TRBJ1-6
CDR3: CASSLGAASYNSPLHF
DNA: TGCGCCAGCAGCTTGGGGGCAGCATCATATAATTCACCCCTCCACTTT

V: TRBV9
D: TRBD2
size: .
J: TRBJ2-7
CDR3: CASSRTVLAGSHEQYF
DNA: TGTGCCAGCAGCCGTACCGTTTTAGCGGGTAGCCACGAGCAGTACTTC

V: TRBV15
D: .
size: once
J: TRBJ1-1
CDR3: CATSREQGWTEAFF
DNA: TGTGCCACCAGCAGAGAACAGGGTTGGACTGAAGCTTTCTTT

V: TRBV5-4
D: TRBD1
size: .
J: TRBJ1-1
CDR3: CASSLQGLETEAFF
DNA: TGTGCCAGCAGCCTACAGGGGTTGGAAACTGAAGCTTTCTTT

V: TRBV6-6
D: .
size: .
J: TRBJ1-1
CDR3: CASSYESGLEAFF
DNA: TGTGCCAGCAGTTACGAGTCAGGGCTTGAAGCTTTCTTT

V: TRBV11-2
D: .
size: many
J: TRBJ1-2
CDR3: CASNRGRVPGYTF
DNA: TGTGCCAGCAATCGGGGTAGGGTACCTGGCTACACCTTC

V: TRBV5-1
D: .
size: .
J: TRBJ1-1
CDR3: CASSAQGNTEAFF
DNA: TGCGCCAGCAGCGCACAGGGGAACACTGAAGCTTTCTTT

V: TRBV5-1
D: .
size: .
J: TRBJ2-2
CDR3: CASSLRLGDTGELFF
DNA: TGCGCCAGCAGCTTGCGACTAGGGGACACCGGGGAGCTGTTTTTT

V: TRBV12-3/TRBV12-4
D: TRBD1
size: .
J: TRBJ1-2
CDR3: CASRKQGTYGYTF
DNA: TGTGCCAGCAGAAAACAGGGGACGTATGGCTACACCTTC

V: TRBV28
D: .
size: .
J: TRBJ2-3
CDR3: CASSLQGLGDTQYF
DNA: TGTGCCAGCAGTTTACAGGGGTTGGGGGATACGCAGTATTTT

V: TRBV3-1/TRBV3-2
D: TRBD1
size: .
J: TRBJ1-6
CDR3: CASSQAQGATDNSPLHF
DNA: TGTGCCAGCAGCCAAGCACAGGGGGCGACGGATAATTCACCCCTCCACTTT

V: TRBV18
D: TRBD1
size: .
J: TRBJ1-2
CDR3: CASSKGQHGYTF
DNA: TGTGCCAGCTCAAAGGGACAGCATGGCTACACCTTC

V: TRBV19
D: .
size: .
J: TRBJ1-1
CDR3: CASSIGRENTEAFF
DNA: TGTGCCAGTAGTATCGGCAGGGAGAACACTGAAGCTTTCTTT

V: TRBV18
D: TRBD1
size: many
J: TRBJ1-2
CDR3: CASSPGQGGYGYTF
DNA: TGTGCCAGCTCCCCGGGGCAGGGGGGCTATGGCTACACCTTC

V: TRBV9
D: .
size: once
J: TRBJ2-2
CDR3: CASSVDLTGELFF
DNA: TGTGCCAGCAGCGTAGATCTCACCGGGGAGCTGTTTTTT

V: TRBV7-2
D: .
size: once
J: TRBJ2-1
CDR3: CASSLTRPSSYNEQFF
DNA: TGTGCCAGCAGCTTAACCCGTCCGAGCTCCTACAATGAGCAGTTCTTC

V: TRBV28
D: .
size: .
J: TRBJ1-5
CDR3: CASTPTRVNQPQHF
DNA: TGTGCCAGCACCCCCACACGGGTGAATCAGCCCCAGCATTTT

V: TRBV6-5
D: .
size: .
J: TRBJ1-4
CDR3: CASSYSRPSGEKLFF
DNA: TGTGCCAGCAGTTACTCGAGGCCCTCGGGTGAAAAACTGTTTTTT

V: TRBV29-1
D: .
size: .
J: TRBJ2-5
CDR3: CSPQIAETQYF
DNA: TGCAGCCCGCAGATAGCAGAGACCCAGTACTTC

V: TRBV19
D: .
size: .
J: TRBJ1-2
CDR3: CASSRPKEGDGYTF
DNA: TGTGCCAGTAGCCGTCCGAAGGAAGGGGATGGCTACACCTTC

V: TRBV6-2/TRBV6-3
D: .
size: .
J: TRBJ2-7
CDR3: CASSHRAPYEQYF
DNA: TGTGCCAGCAGCCACAGGGCCCCCTACGAGCAGTACTTC

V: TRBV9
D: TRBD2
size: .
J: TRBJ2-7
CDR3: CASSAGLADEQYF
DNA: TGTGCCAGCAGCGCGGGACTAGCGGACGAGCAGTACTTC

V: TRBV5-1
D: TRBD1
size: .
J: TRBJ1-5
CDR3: CASSLGGGDQPQHF
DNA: TGCGCCAGCAGCTTGGGAGGGGGCGATCAGCCCCAGCATTTT

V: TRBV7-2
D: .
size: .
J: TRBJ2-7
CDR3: CASSLGTNLGGSYEQYF
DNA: TGTGCCAGCAGCTTAGGGACGAACTTAGGGGGCTCCTACGAGCAGTACTTC

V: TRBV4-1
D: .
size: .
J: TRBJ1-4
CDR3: CASSQDWAGRVTNEKLFF
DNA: TGCGCCAGCAGCCAAGATTGGGCAGGGAGGGTAACTAATGAAAAACTGTTTTTT

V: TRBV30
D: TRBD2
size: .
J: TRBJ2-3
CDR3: CAWINSGLAGRNTQYF
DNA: TGTGCCTGGATTAACTCGGGACTAGCGGGAAGGAATACGCAGTATTTT

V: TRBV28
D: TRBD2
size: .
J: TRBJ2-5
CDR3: CASSRGLAGLQETQYF
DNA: TGTGCCAGCAGTCGGGGACTAGCGGGGCTCCAAGAGACCCAGTACTTC

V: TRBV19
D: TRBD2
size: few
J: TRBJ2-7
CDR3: CASRKTSLAGDRHEQYF
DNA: TGTGCCAGTAGAAAGACTTCACTAGCGGGAGATCGACACGAGCAGTACTTC

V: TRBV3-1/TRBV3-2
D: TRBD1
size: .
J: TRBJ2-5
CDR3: CASSLDRALTTQYF
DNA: TGTGCCAGCAGCCTCGACAGGGCCCTCACGACCCAGTACTTC

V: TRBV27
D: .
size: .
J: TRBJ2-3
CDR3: CASSLIGQGGLFVGTDTQYF
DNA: TGTGCCAGCAGTTTAATCGGACAGGGAGGGCTATTTGTCGGCACAGATACGCAGTATTTT

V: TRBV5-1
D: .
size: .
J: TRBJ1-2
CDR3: CASSLKEAGDYTF
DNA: TGCGCCAGCAGCTTGAAGGAGGCCGGGGACTACACCTTC

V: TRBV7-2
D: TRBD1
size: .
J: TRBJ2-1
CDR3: CASSIDRVAEQFF
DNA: TGTGCCAGCAGCATAGACAGGGTCGCTGAGCAGTTCTTC

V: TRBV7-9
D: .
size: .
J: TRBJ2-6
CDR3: CASSPENRGWANVLTF
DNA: TGTGCCAGCAGCCCTGAAAACCGAGGCTGGGCCAACGTCCTGACTTTC

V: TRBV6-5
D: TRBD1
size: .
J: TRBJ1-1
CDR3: CASSPPGQGVEAFF
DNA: TGTGCCAGCAGTCCACCGGGACAGGGGGTTGAAGCTTTCTTT

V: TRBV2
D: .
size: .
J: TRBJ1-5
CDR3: CASKNREGGQPQHF
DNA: TGTGCCAGCAAGAACAGGGAGGGTGGTCAGCCCCAGCATTTT

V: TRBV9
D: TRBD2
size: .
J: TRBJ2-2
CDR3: CASSVASGINTGELFF
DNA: TGTGCCAGCAGCGTAGCTAGCGGGATTAACACCGGGGAGCTGTTTTTT

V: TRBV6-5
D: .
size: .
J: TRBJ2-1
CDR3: CASSRRATVVNEQFF
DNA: TGTGCCAGCAGTCGTCGTGCGACAGTCGTAAATGAGCAGTTCTTC

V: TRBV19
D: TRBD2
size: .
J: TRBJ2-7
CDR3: CASSIPTSGSYEQYF
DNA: TGTGCCAGTAGTATCCCCACTAGCGGTTCCTACGAGCAGTACTTC